Following are 14 T cell receptor beta chains from one sample sequenced in a study of shared clonotypes between healthy human individuals. The protocol was immunoSEQ multiplex PCR, while the TCRdb copy is restricted to in-frame clones and leaves out a portion. The sample has 450,000 to 550,000 clones, 70% to 80% seen once. Sequenced sample: PBMCs. These TCRs come from a woman aged 40-49 years in good health. Some clones in this sample may be carry-over from other donors' samples.

This chain uses TRBV14 with TRBJ2-1; 7 positions match TRBD1. Germline CDR1 and CDR2: SGHDN and FVKESK. Trimming cost V 4 bases and J 3 bases; bases outside gene matches: 3. The CDR3 is made up of 14 amino acids. The DNA for the CDR3 is TGTGCCAGCAGCCTTGGGACAGTCTACAATGAGCAGTTCTTC. This sequence encodes CASSLGTVYNEQFF. The full variable domain, with the rest looked up from reference TRBV14 and TRBJ2-1, is EAGVTQFPSHSVIEKGQTVTLRCDPISGHDNLYWYRRVMGKEIKFLLHFVKESKQDESGMPNNRFLAERTGGTYSTLKVQPAELEDSGVYFCASSLGTVYNEQFFGPGTRLTVL.

The chain couples TRBV5-1 to TRBJ2-1; the D gene is possibly TRBD1 (5 bases). Germline lookup yields CDR1 SGHRS and CDR2 YFSETQ. With 4 bases removed from V and 5 bases from J, the gap between germline ends came to 16 bases. CDR3 size: 15 residues. The CDR3 reads CASSPAPDINNEQFF. The CDR3, as DNA: TGCGCCAGCAGCCCAGCCCCGGACATAAACAATGAGCAGTTCTTC. Looking up the rest from reference TRBV5-1 and TRBJ2-1 gives the full variable domain: KAGVTQTPRYLIKTRGQQVTLSCSPISGHRSVSWYQQTPGQGLQFLFEYFSETQRNKGNFPGRFSGRQFSNSRSEMNVSTLELGDSALYLCASSPAPDINNEQFFGPGTRLTVL.

This chain uses TRBV28 with TRBJ2-1; 11 nucleotides match TRBD2. CDR3 length: 15 amino acids. CDR1 is MDHEN and CDR2 is SYDVKM in the germline V gene. V shed 4 bases, J shed 5 bases, and the junction held 4 bases outside the gene matches. CDR3 bases: TGTGCCAGCAGTTCCCTAGCGGGAGGCGACAATGAGCAGTTCTTC. Translating gives CASSSLAGGDNEQFF.

CDR3: CAWTSGGNQPQHF. In DNA, the CDR3 is TGTGCCTGGACATCCGGGGGCAATCAGCCCCAGCATTTT. This chain joins TRBV30 and TRBJ1-5; D not resolved. There are 13 residues in the CDR3. Trimming shortened V by 4 bases and J by 2 bases, and 9 bases separated the two germline ends. Looked up from germline, CDR1 is GTSNPN and CDR2 is SVGIG (reference sequence).

This chain uses TRBV9 with TRBJ2-3; weak D call: TRBD2 (6 bases). V gave up 0 bases and J gave up 2 bases, with 16 bases separating them. The CDR3 spans 17 residues. The germline V gene encodes CDR1 SGDLS and CDR2 YYNGEE. CDR3 amino acids: CASSVGAREYPTDTQYF. The CDR3, as DNA: TGTGCCAGCAGCGTAGGCGCCCGGGAGTACCCCACAGATACGCAGTATTTT.

The rearrangement uses TRBV28 and TRBJ1-1; possibly TRBD1 for D (5 bases). Germline V gene lookup returns CDR1 MDHEN and CDR2 SYDVKM. The CDR3 length is 14 residues. Between the trimmed V and J ends, which lost 6 bases and 1 base, there was a span of 12 bases. The CDR3, as DNA: TGTGCCAGCAGCCGTGGGACGTCGAACACTGAAGCTTTCTTT. It codes for CASSRGTSNTEAFF.

The chain couples TRBV18 to TRBJ1-2, with 9 bases matching TRBD1. V dropped 3 bases and J dropped 4; count of bases not matched to a gene: 3. The CDR3 is made up of 14 amino acids. Germline lookup yields CDR1 KGHSH and CDR2 LQKENI. The CDR3 bases are TGTGCCAGCTCACCGGGACAGGGAACCTATGGCTACACCTTC. Residues: CASSPGQGTYGYTF.

The genes are TRBV28 and TRBJ1-4; D uncertain. The V end was cut by 5 bases, the J end by 0 bases, with 10 bases between. CDR1 and CDR2 (germline): MDHEN, SYDVKM. The length of the CDR3 is 15 residues. The CDR3 nucleotides read TGTGCCAGCAGTCCTCACCTCGCAACTAATGAAAAACTGTTTTTT. As protein: CASSPHLATNEKLFF.

Of note for this clone: The same CDR3 can be traced to other DNA sequences in this sample. The chain employs TRBV28 and TRBJ2-3; a weak D match, TRBD1 (5 bases). The CDR3 runs 15 residues. Germline assignment: CDR1 MDHEN and CDR2 SYDVKM. Trimming removed 6 bases from V and 0 bases from J, with 13 bases in between. The CDR3 DNA sequence: TGTGCCAGCAGAGAACTGACAGCTAGCACAGATACGCAGTATTTT. Its protein is CASRELTASTDTQYF.

The chain carries TRBV15 and TRBJ2-7; D not resolved. Germline V gene sequence: CDR1 LNHNV, CDR2 YYDKDF (reference sequence). V gave up 1 base and J gave up 7 bases, with 11 bases separating them. The CDR3 has 13 residues. The CDR3 spells CATSRGNSGEQYF. DNA of the CDR3: TGTGCCACCAGCAGAGGGAACTCTGGTGAGCAGTACTTC.

This chain links TRBV5-4 with TRBJ2-2; a weak D match, TRBD2 (6 bases). The germline V gene has CDR1 SGHNT and CDR2 YYREEE (reference sequence). Trimming took 6 bases from V and 4 from J, leaving 19 bases between them. The CDR3 length is 16 residues. The CDR3 region has the DNA TGTGCCAGCACCAACGACCAGCGGGTGGGCACCGGGGAGCTGTTTTTT. Its protein product is CASTNDQRVGTGELFF. The entire variable domain, with the rest obtained from reference TRBV5-4 and TRBJ2-2, is as follows: ETGVTQSPTHLIKTRGQQVTLRCSSQSGHNTVSWYQQALGQGPQFIFQYYREEENGRGNFPPRFSGLQFPNYSSELNVNALELDDSALYLCASTNDQRVGTGELFFGEGSRLTVL.

The chain recombines TRBV27 with TRBJ2-6, with D unclear. Germline V CDR1 and CDR2: MNHEY, SMNVEV (reference sequence). The CDR3 totals 15 residues. V was pared by 5 bases and J by 2 bases, with 10 bases between. CDR3 sequence (DNA): TGTGCCAGCAGTCCTTACTTAGCTGGGGCCAACGTCCTGACTTTC. It specifies CASSPYLAGANVLTF.

The chain recombines TRBV5-1 with TRBJ1-5; no definite D call. Germline loops: CDR1 SGHRS, CDR2 YFSETQ. The V gene lost 1 base and the J gene lost 2 bases, with 4 bases spanning the gap. The CDR3 runs to 13 residues. The CDR3: CASSLRGNQPQHF. The DNA for the CDR3 is TGCGCCAGCAGCTTGAGGGGCAATCAGCCCCAGCATTTT.

The chain uses TRBV18 and TRBJ2-5, with D possibly TRBD2 on 6 matching bases. This CDR3 region has 15 residues. V lost 2 bases, J lost 11 bases, and 21 bases lay in between. CDR1 and CDR2 (germline): KGHSH, LQKENI. In DNA form, the CDR3 reads TGTGCCAGCTCACCAATACCCGGGACCACGGGAGAGCAGTACTTC. Translated: CASSPIPGTTGEQYF.